The 31 T cell receptor beta chains reported below all come from one sample, sequenced in a study of immune heterogeneity within non-small cell lung tumors. Template material comprised bulk tumor genomic DNA at about 660 ng per sample. Biopsies, several per primary tumor and spaced far apart, were collected during surgery. Undergoing curative surgery were patients whose non-small cell lung cancer was untreated and newly diagnosed. Amplification of TCR beta CDR3 was performed by multiplex PCR with 32 V and 13 J primers. TCRdb ran MiXCR on the multiplex PCR reads and lists one entry per CDR3 protein. Of some 31,000 distinct CDR3 sequences in the sample, 25% to 30% are singletons; the top ten hold under 5%. Sequencing was performed on lung tumor tissue. All receptors come from a man in his forties with non-small cell lung cancer.

This clonotype was counted ten times or more. This chain joins TRBV24-1 and TRBJ2-2; 7 bases align to TRBD2. Germline V gives CDR1 KGHDR, CDR2 SFDVKD. This CDR3 is built from 14 residues. The V segment lost 9 bases and the J segment 1 base; nucleotides outside the gene matches: 4. In DNA, the CDR3 is TGTGCCACCTCTAAGCGGGAGAACACCGGGGAGCTGTTTTTT. Translation gives CATSKRENTGELFF.

The V and J genes are TRBV7-9 and TRBJ1-2, with 8 bases aligning to TRBD1. With 5 bases clipped from V and 10 bases from J, the junction kept 12 bases outside the gene matches. The CDR3 consists of 14 residues. The germline CDR1 and CDR2 sequences are SEHNR and FQNEAQ (reference sequence). CDR3 residues: CASSPLQGARVYTF. The CDR3 region has the DNA TGTGCCAGCAGCCCGCTCCAGGGGGCGCGGGTCTACACCTTC.

This clonotype was detected ten times or more. The J gene is TRBJ2-7, the V gene TRBV6-1; TRBD2 matches 11 bases. CDR3 size: 13 residues. V lost 10 bases, J lost 5 bases, and 7 bases stayed unmatched. Germline V gene sequence: CDR1 MNHNS, CDR2 SASEGT. This chain's CDR3 is CATLAGGTHEQYF. The CDR3 DNA reads as TGTGCCACTTTAGCGGGAGGGACCCACGAGCAGTACTTC.

Relative to its sample, this clonotype is medium-sized. This chain uses TRBV4-2 with TRBJ1-2; D is ambiguous. Germline CDR1 reads LGHNA; CDR2 reads YNFKEQ. This CDR3 has 13 amino acids. Trimming stripped 8 bases from V and 3 bases from J, with 13 bases between. Here the CDR3 DNA reads TGTGCCAGCGGACCGGCCTACGACTATGGCTACACCTTC. Protein sequence: CASGPAYDYGYTF.

Note on this clonotype: One base away lies a much larger clone, so this may be a sequencing read error. This chain joins TRBV19 and TRBJ1-3; no firm D call. V shed 7 bases and J shed 0 bases, with 10 bases lying between them. Germline-derived CDR1 and CDR2 are LNHDA and SQIVND (reference sequence). The CDR3 has 14 amino acids. The CDR3 spells CASISILSGNTIYF. In nucleotides, the CDR3 is TGTGCCAGTATTAGTATCCTCTCTGGAAACACCATATATTTT.

With respect to this clonotype: At one boundary the junction diverges from the germline segment, which might be a read error. The V call is TRBV12-5, the J call TRBJ2-6, with D maybe TRBD1 (5 bases). There are 17 residues in the CDR3. Germline CDR1 LGHNT, CDR2 FRNRAP. The CDR3 protein is CASGLVLGSDGANVPTF. The CDR3 DNA reads TGTGCTAGTGGTTTGGTACTTGGAAGTGATGGGGCCAACGTCCCGACTTTC.

This clonotype has at least ten counts. The rearrangement uses TRBV11-2 and TRBJ2-7, with 13 bases identical to TRBD2. Germline V gene lookup returns CDR1 SGHAT and CDR2 FQNNGV. V shed 5 bases, J shed 2 bases, and the junction held 9 bases outside the gene matches. This CDR3 is built from 17 residues. The CDR3 is CASSLGTSGTGPYEQYF. In DNA, the CDR3 is TGTGCCAGCAGCCTGGGGACTAGCGGGACGGGGCCCTACGAGCAGTACTTC. Looking up the rest from reference TRBV11-2 and TRBJ2-7 gives the full variable domain: EAGVAQSPRYKIIEKRQSVAFWCNPISGHATLYWYQQILGQGPKLLIQFQNNGVVDDSQLPKDRFSAERLKGVDSTLKIQPAKLEDSAVYLCASSLGTSGTGPYEQYFGPGTRLTVT.

This clonotype was detected many times. V and J are TRBV19 and TRBJ1-5; TRBD1 might be the D (5 bases). V lost 0 bases to trimming and J lost 1 base, with 13 bases between them. Looked up from germline, CDR1 is LNHDA and CDR2 is SQIVND (reference sequence). The CDR3 is 17 residues long. This chain's CDR3 is CASSIDPPGLSNQPQHF. The CDR3 nucleotides read TGTGCCAGTAGTATAGATCCCCCAGGGTTGAGCAATCAGCCCCAGCATTTT.

This clonotype was seen more than once but under ten times. J is TRBJ2-3 and V is TRBV20-1; D ambiguous. This CDR3 contains 12 residues. Trimming stripped 5 bases from V and 1 base from J, with 7 bases between. Germline V gene sequence: CDR1 DFQATT, CDR2 SNEGSKA (reference sequence). CDR3 DNA sequence: TGCAGTGCTCAAATGCGCACAGATACGCAGTATTTT. Translating it yields CSAQMRTDTQYF.

This clonotype is deemed medium-sized. This chain links TRBV9 with TRBJ2-1; D perhaps matches TRBD2 (5 bases). This CDR3 region has 15 residues. V gave up 0 bases and J gave up 4 bases, with 11 bases separating them. Germline assignment: CDR1 SGDLS and CDR2 YYNGEE. CDR3 bases: TGTGCCAGCAGCGTAGATCCTAGCTGGTACAATGAGCAGTTCTTC. Translating it yields CASSVDPSWYNEQFF.

This clonotype came up a few times. This sequence joins TRBV6-1 and TRBJ2-1; TRBD2 might be the D (6 bases). Germline V gene data show CDR1 as MNHNS and CDR2 as SASEGT. The CDR3 length is 16 residues. Between the trimmed V and J ends, which lost 1 base and 0 bases, there was a span of 10 bases. The CDR3 bases are TGTGCCAGCAGTGAAGGGTACGGGAGCTCCTACAATGAGCAGTTCTTC. Translation: CASSEGYGSSYNEQFF.

This clonotype occurred a few times. As DNA, the CDR3 is TGCGCCAGCAGCCAAGGGTCCGTTTATCAGCCCCAGCATTTT. Translation gives CASSQGSVYQPQHF. The J gene is TRBJ1-5, the V gene TRBV4-1; D is unclear. V lost 1 base and J 5 bases, leaving 9 bases between the germline ends. CDR3 length equals 14 residues. Germline V lookup: CDR1 MGHRA, CDR2 YSYEKL.

This chain joins TRBV9 and TRBJ1-3; TRBD1 matches 7 bases. Germline CDR1 is SGDLS and CDR2 is YYNGEE. V lost 4 bases, J lost 0 bases, and 4 bases stayed unmatched. The CDR3 length is 15 residues. CDR3 nucleotides: TGTGCCAGCAGCCGTGACAGGGCCTCTGGAAACACCATATATTTT. This translates into CASSRDRASGNTIYF.

Ten or more counts support this clonotype. The J gene is TRBJ2-7, the V gene TRBV7-2, with 9 positions matching TRBD1. CDR3 length equals 13 residues. Losses at the gene ends were 5 bases for V and 7 bases for J; bases not matched to a gene: 6. CDR1 is SGHTA and CDR2 is FQGNSA in the germline V gene. CDR3: CASSLGQGWEQYF. The DNA for the CDR3 is TGTGCCAGCAGCCTGGGACAGGGCTGGGAGCAGTACTTC.

This clonotype has ten or more counts. This chain uses TRBV7-2 with TRBJ2-7; the D call may be TRBD1 or TRBD2 (6 bases each). The CDR3 consists of 17 residues. With 5 bases removed from V and 4 bases from J, the gap between germline ends came to 24 bases. Germline CDR1 reads SGHTA; CDR2 reads FQGNSA. The CDR3 coding sequence is TGTGCCAGCAGCCGTATCGGGGGCGGCCTCGATTCATACGAGCAGTACTTC. Translation: CASSRIGGGLDSYEQYF.

This clonotype was observed a few times. The V and J genes are TRBV11-2 and TRBJ1-5; D possibly corresponds to TRBD1 (6 bases). The CDR3 extends over 13 amino acids. Germline CDR1 and CDR2: SGHAT and FQNNGV. V gave up 3 bases and J gave up 6 bases, with 9 bases separating them. CDR3 region: CASSLEGVQPQHF. The CDR3 bases are TGTGCCAGCAGCTTGGAGGGGGTTCAGCCCCAGCATTTT.

This clonotype was recorded at least ten times. The rearrangement uses TRBV6-1 and TRBJ1-6, with TRBD1 matching over 8 bases. The germline V gene has CDR1 MNHNS and CDR2 SASEGT. The CDR3 is 14 amino acids. With V trimmed by 5 bases and J by 8 bases, 5 bases remained unmatched. The CDR3 DNA sequence: TGTGCCAGCAGTTTCCAGGGGGCTGATTCACCCCTCCACTTT. Protein product: CASSFQGADSPLHF.

In the case of this clonotype: A read error is likely, as this CDR3 ends without the conserved phenylalanine or tryptophan. The J gene is TRBJ2-1, the V gene TRBV7-2; 10 bases align to TRBD2. This CDR3 contains 15 residues. The trim removed 8 bases at V and 3 bases at J, leaving 7 bases unmatched. Germline V gene data show CDR1 as SGHTA and CDR2 as FQGNSA. CDR3 DNA sequence: TGTGCCAGCGGACCGGGACTAGCGAACTACAATGAGCAGTTCCTC. It codes for CASGPGLANYNEQFL.

A note on this clonotype: Just one base apart from a much larger clone, this may be a read error. CDR3 coding DNA: TGTGACTGGAACCGAGGGGGGGCTGGAAACACCATATATTTT. Its translation: CDWNRGGAGNTIYF. J is TRBJ1-3 and V is TRBV30, with TRBD1 as a possible D gene (6 bases). This CDR3 is 14 amino acids long. CDR1 GTSNPN and CDR2 SVGIG come from the germline V gene (reference sequence).

V usage is TRBV5-5 and J usage is TRBJ1-1; D is ambiguous. Germline V gene data show CDR1 as SGHKS and CDR2 as YYEKEE (reference sequence). V gave up 0 bases and J gave up 1 base, with 10 bases separating them. The length of the CDR3 is 15 residues. The CDR3 here is CASSLVYLPNTEAFF. CDR3 coding DNA: TGTGCCAGCAGCTTGGTGTATCTGCCGAACACTGAAGCTTTCTTT.

The chain uses TRBV11-3 and TRBJ2-1, with TRBD2 identical over 13 bases. J gave up 4 bases and V 8 bases, and 5 bases lay outside the gene matches. Per germline, CDR1 SGHNT and CDR2 YENEEA. This CDR3 is built from 15 residues. In nucleotides, the CDR3 is TGTGCCAGCCCTCCGGGACTAGCGGGATACAATGAGCAGTTCTTC. It codes for CASPPGLAGYNEQFF.

This clonotype was counted ten times or more. The genes are TRBV5-1 and TRBJ1-4, with unresolved D. Trimming pared 3 bases from V and 6 bases from J, leaving 12 bases between. Looked up from germline, CDR1 is SGHRS and CDR2 is YFSETQ. The CDR3 totals 14 residues. The CDR3 DNA reads as TGCGCCAGCAGCTCGGGCAGGTATGATGAAAAACTGTTTTTT. It specifies CASSSGRYDEKLFF.

A few counts support this clonotype. The chain employs TRBV10-3 and TRBJ2-2, with 9 bases identical to TRBD2. The junction had 13 bases not matched to a gene; V was cut back by 8 bases and J by 0 bases. Germline lookup yields CDR1 ENHRY and CDR2 SYGVKD. The CDR3 is 18 amino acids. The CDR3 DNA reads as TGTGCCATCCAAATGGGACAAGCGGGAGGCTCGAACACCGGGGAGCTGTTTTTT. Translated, it gives CAIQMGQAGGSNTGELFF.

The V and J genes are TRBV6-1 and TRBJ2-6; 7 nucleotides align to TRBD2. Germline CDR1 is MNHNS and CDR2 is SASEGT. The CDR3 extends over 16 amino acids. With V trimmed by 7 bases and J by 0 bases, 6 bases remained unmatched. The CDR3 coding sequence is TGTGCCAGCAAGTCGGGAGGTCTCTCTGGGGCCAACGTCCTGACTTTC. Protein sequence: CASKSGGLSGANVLTF.

Turning to this clonotype: The CDR3 end shows no conserved phenylalanine or tryptophan, and so a read error is likely. The V gene is TRBV27, the J gene TRBJ2-3; 7 positions match TRBD2. The germline CDR1 and CDR2 sequences are MNHEY and SMNVEV (reference sequence). The CDR3 is 14 residues long. The chain's CDR3 is CARSLSRGSDTQYY. CDR3 coding DNA: TGTGCCAGAAGTTTATCGCGCGGGAGCGATACGCAGTATTAT.

This clonotype was seen more than once but under ten times. This chain joins TRBV3-1 and TRBJ1-3; a possible D gene is TRBD1 (5 bases). This CDR3 is built from 17 residues. V shed 3 bases and J shed 0 bases, with 15 bases lying between them. Germline V gene lookup returns CDR1 LGHDT and CDR2 YNNKEL (reference sequence). The CDR3 reads CASSQEGRTNSGNTIYF. For the CDR3, the DNA is TGTGCCAGCAGCCAGGAGGGACGGACGAACTCTGGAAACACCATATATTTT.

V is TRBV10-3 and J is TRBJ2-1; 14 nucleotides match TRBD2. This CDR3 is 15 amino acids long. Germline V gene sequence: CDR1 ENHRY, CDR2 SYGVKD. Here the CDR3 reads CTISEGLAGANEQFF. As DNA, the CDR3 is TGTACTATCAGTGAGGGACTAGCGGGAGCTAATGAGCAGTTCTTC.

There are a few counts of this clonotype. One junction end disagrees with the germline gene, perhaps due to a read error. The chain uses TRBV12-3 or TRBV12-4 and TRBJ2-1; 8 bases map to TRBD1. The CDR3 is 14 residues long. The CDR3, as DNA: TGTGCCAGCAGCTCCGGGACAGGTTACAATGGGCAGTTCTTC. Amino acid sequence: CASSSGTGYNGQFF.

The V and J genes are TRBV20-1 and TRBJ2-1; TRBD2 agrees at 10 bases. The V segment lost 6 bases and the J segment 4 bases; nucleotides outside the gene matches: 6. The CDR3 has 14 residues. Germline V CDR1 and CDR2: DFQATT, SNEGSKA (reference sequence). The CDR3 sequence is CSAPGLARYNEQFF. The DNA for the CDR3 is TGCAGTGCGCCGGGACTAGCGAGGTACAATGAGCAGTTCTTC.

This clonotype was counted at least ten times. The rearrangement uses TRBV7-2 and TRBJ2-7, with TRBD2 matching over 7 bases. The germline gives CDR1 SGHTA, CDR2 FQGNSA. The CDR3 runs to 13 residues. The J segment lost 3 bases and the V segment lost 6 bases, leaving 5 bases of the junction unmatched. CDR3 in amino acids: CASRTGGSYEQYF. CDR3 sequence (DNA): TGTGCCAGCAGAACCGGGGGGAGCTACGAGCAGTACTTC.

Ten or more counts support this clonotype. This chain connects TRBV18 to TRBJ1-2; 12 bases match TRBD1. From germline, CDR1 is KGHSH and CDR2 LQKENI. V trimming: 0 bases; J trimming: 4 bases; junction bases outside the gene matches: 0. CDR3 length equals 15 residues. The CDR3 nucleotides read TGTGCCAGCTCACCACCGGGACAGGGGGCCTATGGCTACACCTTC. Amino acids: CASSPPGQGAYGYTF.